A single sample is the source of the 7 T cell receptor beta chains below, sequenced in a study of shared clonotypes between healthy human individuals. The naive CD8 population came from CD45RO-negative cells selected for CCR7, without terminally differentiated effector memory CD45RA+ cells. The data were produced by immunoSEQ multiplex PCR, yet TCRdb's version contains in-frame clones alone and is incomplete. Among about 680,000 clones listed, roughly nine tenths were seen once. Material: naive CD8+ T cells sorted from blood. The receptor source for this set is a man aged 25 to 45 in good health.

CDR3 loop: CAWRHPSLMNTEAFF. The CDR3 nucleotides are TGTGCCTGGAGGCACCCCAGCCTCATGAACACTGAAGCTTTCTTT. The chain carries TRBV30 and TRBJ1-1; D gene ambiguous. CDR1 and CDR2 (germline): GTSNPN, SVGIG (reference sequence). V gave up 3 bases and J gave up 0 bases, with 14 bases separating them. This CDR3 contains 15 residues.

The V call is TRBV29-1, the J call TRBJ1-1; 7 nucleotides align to TRBD1. The CDR3 is 13 amino acids. With 7 bases clipped from V and 6 bases from J, the junction kept 11 bases outside the gene matches. CDR1 is SQVTM, CDR2 ANQGSEA, per germline. CDR3 nucleotide sequence: TGCAGCGCCCAGGGGCAGGGGGGTTCTGAAGCTTTCTTT. It codes for CSAQGQGGSEAFF. The complete variable domain, with remaining parts taken from reference TRBV29-1 and TRBJ1-1, reads SAVISQKPSRDICQRGTSLTIQCQVDSQVTMMFWYRQQPGQSLTLIATANQGSEATYESGFVIDKFPISRPNLTFSTLTVSNMSPEDSSIYLCSAQGQGGSEAFFGQGTRLTVV.

The chain combines TRBV10-2 with TRBJ2-1, with D possibly matching TRBD1 (6 bases). The V gene's germline CDR1 is WSHSY and CDR2 SAAADI. This CDR3 is 11 amino acids long. V shed 6 bases and J shed 12 bases, with 12 bases lying between them. The CDR3 is CASRDSLGQFF. In DNA, the CDR3 is TGCGCCAGCAGGGACAGTTTGGGGCAGTTCTTC.

This chain uses TRBV25-1 with TRBJ2-3; D is perhaps TRBD1 or TRBD2 (5 bases each). Germline CDR1 reads MGHDK; CDR2 reads SYGVNS. The V and J ends lost 8 bases and 7 bases respectively, with 7 bases between them. This CDR3 has 10 amino acids. CDR3 amino acids: CASEGHTQYF. The CDR3 bases are TGTGCCAGCGAGGGACATACGCAGTATTTT.

Worth noting for this clone: This same CDR3 is encoded by further DNA sequences in the sample. The chain employs TRBV9 and TRBJ2-7; a weak D match, TRBD1 (8 bases). V was pared by 3 bases and J by 0 bases, with 13 bases between. Per germline, CDR1 SGDLS and CDR2 YYNGEE. The CDR3 runs to 15 residues. CDR3 protein: CASSASGTGSYEQYF. CDR3 nucleotides: TGTGCCAGCAGCGCGAGCGGGACAGGCTCCTACGAGCAGTACTTC.

This clone was recorded only once. The chain recombines TRBV7-9 with TRBJ2-1; tentative D call: TRBD2 (6 bases). V lost 3 bases and J 10 bases, leaving 16 bases between the germline ends. Per the germline V gene, CDR1 is SEHNR and CDR2 is FQNEAQ (reference sequence). The CDR3 contains 14 residues. The CDR3 DNA sequence: TGTGCCAGCAGCTTTTTCTTAGTAGCGGAAGAGCAGTTCTTC. It encodes CASSFFLVAEEQFF.

V is TRBV11-2 and J is TRBJ2-5; D is ambiguous. Germline V gene data show CDR1 as SGHAT and CDR2 as FQNNGV. Trimming stripped 1 base from V and 4 bases from J, with 10 bases between. CDR3 length: 14 amino acids. The CDR3 region has the DNA TGTGCCAGCAGCTTAGCGGTCGGCCCAGAGACCCAGTACTTC. It specifies CASSLAVGPETQYF. Drawing the rest from reference TRBV11-2 and TRBJ2-5, the complete variable domain is EAGVAQSPRYKIIEKRQSVAFWCNPISGHATLYWYQQILGQGPKLLIQFQNNGVVDDSQLPKDRFSAERLKGVDSTLKIQPAKLEDSAVYLCASSLAVGPETQYFGPGTRLLVL.